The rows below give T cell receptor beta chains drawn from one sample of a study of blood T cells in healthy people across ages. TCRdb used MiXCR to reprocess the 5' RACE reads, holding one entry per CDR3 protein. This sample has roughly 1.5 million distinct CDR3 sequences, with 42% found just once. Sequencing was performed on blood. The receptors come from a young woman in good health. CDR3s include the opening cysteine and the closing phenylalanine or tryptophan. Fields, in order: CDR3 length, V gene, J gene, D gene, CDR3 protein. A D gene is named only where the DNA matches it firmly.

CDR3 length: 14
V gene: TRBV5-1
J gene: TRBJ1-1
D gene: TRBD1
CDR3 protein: CASSAAGTVSEAFF

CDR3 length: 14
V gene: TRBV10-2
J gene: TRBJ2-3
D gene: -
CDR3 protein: CASSPGMPTDTQYF

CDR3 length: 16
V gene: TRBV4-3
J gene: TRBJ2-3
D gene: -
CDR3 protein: CASSQDLLGVTDTQYF

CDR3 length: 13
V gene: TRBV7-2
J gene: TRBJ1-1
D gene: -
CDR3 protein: CASSFRAGTEAFF

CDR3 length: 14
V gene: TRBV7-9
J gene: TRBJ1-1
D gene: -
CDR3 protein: CASSLEGGLTEAFF

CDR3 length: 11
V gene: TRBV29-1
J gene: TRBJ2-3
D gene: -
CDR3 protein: CSVETGHTQYF

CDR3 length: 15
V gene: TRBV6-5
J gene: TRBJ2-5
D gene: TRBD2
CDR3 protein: CASSATSGGHNEQYF

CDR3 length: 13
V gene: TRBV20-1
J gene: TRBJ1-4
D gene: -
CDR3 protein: CSAGRQNNEKLFF

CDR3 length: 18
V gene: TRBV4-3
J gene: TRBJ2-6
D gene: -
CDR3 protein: CASSQVDQGPSGANVLTF

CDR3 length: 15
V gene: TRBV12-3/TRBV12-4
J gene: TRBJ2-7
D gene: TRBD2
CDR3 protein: CASSFGLVSSYEQYF

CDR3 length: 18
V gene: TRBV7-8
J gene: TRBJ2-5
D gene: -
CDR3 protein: CASSLASGPGRVRETQYF